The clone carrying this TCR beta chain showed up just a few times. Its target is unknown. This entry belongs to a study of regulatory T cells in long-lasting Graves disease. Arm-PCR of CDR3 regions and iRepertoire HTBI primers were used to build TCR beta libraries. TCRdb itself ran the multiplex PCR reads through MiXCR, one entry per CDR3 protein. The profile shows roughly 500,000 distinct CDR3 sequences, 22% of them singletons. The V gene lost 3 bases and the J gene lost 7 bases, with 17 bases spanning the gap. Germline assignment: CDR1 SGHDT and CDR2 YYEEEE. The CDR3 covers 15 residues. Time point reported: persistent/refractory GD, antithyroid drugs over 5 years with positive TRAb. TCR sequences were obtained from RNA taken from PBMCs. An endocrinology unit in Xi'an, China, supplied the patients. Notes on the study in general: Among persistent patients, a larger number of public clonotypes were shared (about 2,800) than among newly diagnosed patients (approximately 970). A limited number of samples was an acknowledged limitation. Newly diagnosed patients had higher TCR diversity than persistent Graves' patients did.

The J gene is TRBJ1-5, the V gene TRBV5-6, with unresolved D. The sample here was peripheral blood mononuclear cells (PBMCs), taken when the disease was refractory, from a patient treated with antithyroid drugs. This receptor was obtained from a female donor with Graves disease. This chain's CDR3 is CASSYGPSREQPQHF. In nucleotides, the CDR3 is TGTGCCAGCAGCTACGGGCCTTCCCGCGAACAGCCCCAGCATTTT.